Each of the 19 T cell receptor beta chains below was sequenced from the same sample in a study of blood T cell repertoires in COVID-19. TCRdb's table, derived via immunoSEQ multiplex PCR, lists solely in-frame clones and lacks some. This table has over 45,000 clones, around four fifths appearing once. Sequenced input: peripheral blood. All receptors come from a man in his sixties with active COVID-19.

The chain is built from TRBV6-2 or TRBV6-3 and TRBJ1-6, with 9 bases that match TRBD1. Looked up from germline, CDR1 is MNHEY and CDR2 is SVGEGT. V was clipped by 7 bases and J by 8 bases; unmatched bases: 15. The CDR3 totals 17 residues. CDR3 protein: CASTPMRTGEVDSPLHF. Written as DNA, the CDR3 is TGTGCCAGCACCCCCATGAGGACAGGGGAGGTTGATTCACCCCTCCACTTT.

The chain combines TRBV5-4 with TRBJ2-7; possible D gene TRBD1, 6 bases. Per the germline V gene, CDR1 is SGHNT and CDR2 is YYREEE (reference sequence). With 5 bases removed from V and 1 base from J, the gap between germline ends came to 13 bases. The CDR3 length is 14 residues. CDR3 sequence (DNA): TGTGCCAGCAGTCCAGGGGTTGGTTCCTACGAGCAGTACTTC. Residues: CASSPGVGSYEQYF.

This sequence joins TRBV28 and TRBJ1-5, with D perhaps matching TRBD1 (5 bases). Germline loops: CDR1 MDHEN, CDR2 SYDVKM. Trimming shortened V by 10 bases and J by 6 bases, and 16 bases separated the two germline ends. The CDR3 covers 13 residues. Here the CDR3 DNA reads TGTGCCACGGGGGGAGGTATCGGTCAGCCCCAGCATTTT. The encoded protein is CATGGGIGQPQHF.

V usage is TRBV7-2 and J usage is TRBJ1-6, with D unclear. V was clipped by 1 base and J by 7 bases, with 20 bases between them. The germline CDR1 and CDR2 sequences are SGHTA and FQGNSA. The CDR3 contains 18 residues. CDR3 residues: CASSLGSGGSPGNSPLHF. CDR3 in DNA: TGTGCCAGCAGCTTAGGGTCTGGAGGATCCCCGGGGAATTCACCCCTCCACTTT.

The chain employs TRBV19 and TRBJ2-3, with a weak D call TRBD2 (6 bases). V was pared by 4 bases and J by 2 bases, with 19 bases between. The CDR3 has 17 residues. Germline-derived CDR1 and CDR2 are LNHDA and SQIVND (reference sequence). CDR3 DNA sequence: TGTGCCAGTAGTACCCGCTGGGGGGACGGGACCACAGATACGCAGTATTTT. This encodes CASSTRWGDGTTDTQYF.

V usage is TRBV6-6 and J usage is TRBJ1-6, with TRBD1 matching over 10 bases. V dropped 5 bases and J dropped 6; count of bases not matched to a gene: 4. CDR1 is MNHNY, CDR2 SVGAGI, per germline (reference sequence). The CDR3 extends over 15 amino acids. The CDR3 nucleotides are TGTGCCAGCAGTCACCGGGACAGGGGTAATTCACCCCTCCACTTT. Protein: CASSHRDRGNSPLHF.

The chain combines TRBV3-1 (or the pseudogene TRBV3-2) with TRBJ2-7; 11 nucleotides line up with TRBD1. J was trimmed by 4 bases and V by 3 bases; bases with no gene match: 5. The CDR3 runs 15 residues. Germline CDR1 and CDR2: LGHDT and YNNKEL (reference sequence). CDR3 nucleotides: TGTGCCAGCAGCCACCGGACAGGGGGCAAGTACGAGCAGTACTTC. Protein product: CASSHRTGGKYEQYF.

The V call is TRBV5-1, the J call TRBJ2-2; a weak D match, TRBD2 (5 bases). This CDR3 is 15 amino acids long. CDR1 is SGHRS, CDR2 YFSETQ, per germline. V lost 4 bases and J lost 0, with 10 bases in between. The CDR3 coding sequence is TGCGCCAGCAGCCGGCGGGTCGCGAACACCGGGGAGCTGTTTTTT. This gives the protein CASSRRVANTGELFF. Looking up the rest from reference TRBV5-1 and TRBJ2-2 gives the full variable domain: KAGVTQTPRYLIKTRGQQVTLSCSPISGHRSVSWYQQTPGQGLQFLFEYFSETQRNKGNFPGRFSGRQFSNSRSEMNVSTLELGDSALYLCASSRRVANTGELFFGEGSRLTVL.

This sequence joins TRBV9 and TRBJ2-1; 7 nucleotides match TRBD1. The V gene's germline CDR1 is SGDLS and CDR2 YYNGEE. The length of the CDR3 is 15 residues. After removal of 4 bases from V and 2 bases from J, the junction contained 6 bases not matched to a gene. The CDR3 nucleotides read TGTGCCAGCAGCCAAGGGACAGCTACCTACAATGAGCAGTTCTTC. Its protein is CASSQGTATYNEQFF.

Only a few counts were recorded for this clone. The chain couples TRBV13 to TRBJ2-7; 8 bases fit TRBD1. The V segment lost 0 bases and the J segment 7 bases; nucleotides outside the gene matches: 11. Germline loops: CDR1 PRHDT, CDR2 FYEKMQ (reference sequence). The CDR3 covers 16 residues. The CDR3 DNA reads as TGTGCCAGCAGCTTAGGCCTAACCAGGGGGCTAGGGGAGCAGTACTTC. This encodes CASSLGLTRGLGEQYF.

This sequence joins TRBV7-9 and TRBJ2-5, with D uncertain. V was clipped by 4 bases and J by 5 bases, with 5 bases between them. Looked up from germline, CDR1 is SEHNR and CDR2 is FQNEAQ (reference sequence). CDR3 length: 11 residues. The chain's CDR3 is CASSSQETQYF. The CDR3 nucleotides are TGTGCCAGCAGCTCCCAGGAGACCCAGTACTTC.

V usage is TRBV6-2 or TRBV6-3 and J usage is TRBJ2-5; 8 bases fit TRBD2. V was clipped by 5 bases and J by 5 bases; unmatched bases: 10. This CDR3 has 15 residues. CDR1 and CDR2 (germline): MNHEY, SVGEGT. DNA for the CDR3: TGTGCCAGCAGTCGGGGGGGACTAAAGGGCGAGACCCAGTACTTC. It translates to CASSRGGLKGETQYF.

The V gene is TRBV5-1, the J gene TRBJ2-1, with D perhaps TRBD2 (5 bases). V was clipped by 10 bases and J by 8 bases, with 13 bases between them. The CDR3 spans 11 residues. Germline lookup yields CDR1 SGHRS and CDR2 YFSETQ. The CDR3 DNA is TGCGCCTCAATATTCGGGGATGAGCAGTTCTTC. Its protein is CASIFGDEQFF.

The CDR3, as DNA: TGTGCCAGCAGTACACAGGGTTCCTATAATTCACCCCTCCACTTT. Protein product: CASSTQGSYNSPLHF. The gene calls are TRBV28 and TRBJ1-6; D is perhaps TRBD1 (6 bases). The CDR3 covers 15 residues. Per germline, CDR1 MDHEN and CDR2 SYDVKM. The V end lost 5 bases, the J end lost 1 base, and 9 bases lay between the germline ends.

This clone was seen only a few times. The CDR3 DNA sequence: TGCGCCAGCAGCCTGGACTGGAGAGGGGAGCTGTTTTTT. It translates to CASSLDWRGELFF. The chain carries TRBV5-1 and TRBJ2-2, with D possibly being TRBD2 (5 bases). V shed 4 bases and J shed 8 bases, with 12 bases lying between them. The germline V gene has CDR1 SGHRS and CDR2 YFSETQ. CDR3 length equals 13 residues.

The chain couples TRBV7-9 to TRBJ2-1; D unresolved. Germline V gene lookup returns CDR1 SEHNR and CDR2 FQNEAQ (reference sequence). Trimming took off 4 bases at V and 9 bases at J, with 19 bases between the two ends. CDR3 size: 15 residues. Here the CDR3 DNA reads TGTGCCAGCAGCTACGACATGGCCGTAGTAGGTGAGCAGTTCTTC. Translating it yields CASSYDMAVVGEQFF.

The rearrangement joins TRBV5-1 to TRBJ2-7; 9 bases agree with TRBD2. The CDR3 is made up of 14 amino acids. Looked up from germline, CDR1 is SGHRS and CDR2 is YFSETQ. V trimming: 4 bases; J trimming: 5 bases; junction bases outside the gene matches: 7. The CDR3 here is CASSRTGTSHEQYF. CDR3 nucleotide sequence: TGCGCCAGCAGCCGAACCGGGACTAGCCACGAGCAGTACTTC.

This clone has just a few counts. The rearrangement joins TRBV6-5 to TRBJ2-7; weak D call: TRBD1 (5 bases). V lost 0 bases and J lost 6, with 18 bases in between. The CDR3 is 16 residues long. Germline V lookup: CDR1 MNHEY, CDR2 SVGAGI. The CDR3 loop reads CASSYSMRQGRSEQYF. Written as DNA, the CDR3 is TGTGCCAGCAGTTACTCGATGCGGCAGGGAAGGAGCGAGCAGTACTTC.

The chain links TRBV7-9 to TRBJ2-5; D perhaps matches TRBD2 (6 bases). V lost 4 bases and J 1 base, leaving 16 bases between the germline ends. Germline V lookup: CDR1 SEHNR, CDR2 FQNEAQ (reference sequence). The CDR3 is 16 residues long. CDR3 bases: TGTGCCAGCAGCTCCCAGGTGCGGGGTATCCAAGAGACCCAGTACTTC. Amino acid sequence: CASSSQVRGIQETQYF. The entire variable domain, with the rest obtained from reference TRBV7-9 and TRBJ2-5, is as follows: DTGVSQNPRHKITKRGQNVTFRCDPISEHNRLYWYRQTLGQGPEFLTYFQNEAQLEKSRLLSDRFSAERPKGSFSTLEIQRTEQGDSAMYLCASSSQVRGIQETQYFGPGTRLLVL.